The clone carrying this T cell receptor beta chain was found many times. No antigen is known for it. The sample originates from a study of early T cells in non-severe SARS-CoV-2 infection. Study in general: Investigators sequenced bulk RNA drawn from unsorted whole blood, and chains remained unpaired. Findings and caveats of the study: Matching against VDJdb likely underestimated virus-specific expansions, favoring anti-spike CD8.

Per the germline V gene, CDR1 is WNHNN and CDR2 is SYGVQD (reference sequence). This CDR3 is 15 amino acids long. Trimming left V 8 bases short and J 3 bases short, with 19 bases between. The TCR library protocol attached unique molecular identifiers to the individual cDNA molecules. TCRdb reanalysed the 5' RACE reads using MiXCR and keeps one entry per CDR3 protein. The sample has tens of thousands of distinct CDR3 sequences, under 7.5% seen once. The specimen was whole blood. This TCR was sampled from an adult who was a healthcare worker with PCR-confirmed SARS-CoV-2 infection or an uninfected control (not recorded which). This rearrangement joins TRBV10-1 to TRBJ1-2, with D possibly matching TRBD1 (5 bases). In DNA form, the CDR3 reads TGCGCCAGCGGGAAACAGGTTTCTGACGACTATGGCTACACCTTC. Translation: CASGKQVSDDYGYTF.